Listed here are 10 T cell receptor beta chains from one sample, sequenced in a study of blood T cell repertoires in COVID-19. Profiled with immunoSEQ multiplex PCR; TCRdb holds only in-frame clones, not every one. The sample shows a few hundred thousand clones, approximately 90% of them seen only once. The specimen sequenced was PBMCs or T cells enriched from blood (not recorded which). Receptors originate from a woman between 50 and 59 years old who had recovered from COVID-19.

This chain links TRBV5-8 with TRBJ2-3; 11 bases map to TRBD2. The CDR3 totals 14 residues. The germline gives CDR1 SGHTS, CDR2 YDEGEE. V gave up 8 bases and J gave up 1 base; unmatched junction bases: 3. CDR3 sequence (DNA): TGTGCCAGTAAACTAGCGGGGGGCACAGATACGCAGTATTTT. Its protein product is CASKLAGGTDTQYF.

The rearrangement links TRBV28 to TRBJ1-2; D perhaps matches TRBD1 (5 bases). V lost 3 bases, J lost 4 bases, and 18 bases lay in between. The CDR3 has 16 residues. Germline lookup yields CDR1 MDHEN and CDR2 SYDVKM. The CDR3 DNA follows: TGTGCCAGCAGTTTCATGACAGCTAAGTCTGCCTATGGCTACACCTTC. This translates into CASSFMTAKSAYGYTF.

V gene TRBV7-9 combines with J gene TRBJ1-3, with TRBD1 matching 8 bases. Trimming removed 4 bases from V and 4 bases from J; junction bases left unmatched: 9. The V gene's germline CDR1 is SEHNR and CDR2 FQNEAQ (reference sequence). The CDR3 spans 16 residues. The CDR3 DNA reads TGTGCCAGCAGCTCGCCCTGGACAGGGACGGGAAACACCATATATTTT. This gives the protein CASSSPWTGTGNTIYF.

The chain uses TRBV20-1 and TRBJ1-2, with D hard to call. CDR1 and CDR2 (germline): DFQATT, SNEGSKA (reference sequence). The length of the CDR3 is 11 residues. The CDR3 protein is CSGSGIYGYTF. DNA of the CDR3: TGCAGCGGTTCCGGGATCTATGGCTACACCTTC.

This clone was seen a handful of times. CDR3 sequence: CALTSLGPTEAFF. Written as DNA, the CDR3 is TGTGCCTTGACTAGTTTGGGTCCCACTGAAGCTTTCTTT. The chain recombines TRBV30 with TRBJ1-1; D is unclear. CDR1 is GTSNPN and CDR2 is SVGIG in the germline V gene (reference sequence). This CDR3 comprises 13 residues. V lost 7 bases and J 4 bases, leaving 16 bases between the germline ends.

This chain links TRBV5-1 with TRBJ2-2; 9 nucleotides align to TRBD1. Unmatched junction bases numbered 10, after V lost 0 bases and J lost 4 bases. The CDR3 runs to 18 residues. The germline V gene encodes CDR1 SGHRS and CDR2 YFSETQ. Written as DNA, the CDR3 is TGCGCCAGCAGCTTGGGATCAGTGGGACAGGGAGTCACCGGGGAGCTGTTTTTT. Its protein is CASSLGSVGQGVTGELFF.

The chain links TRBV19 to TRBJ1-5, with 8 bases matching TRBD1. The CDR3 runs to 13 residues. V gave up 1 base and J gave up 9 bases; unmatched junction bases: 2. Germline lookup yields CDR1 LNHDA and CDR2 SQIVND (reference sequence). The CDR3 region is CASSIGTGPPQHF. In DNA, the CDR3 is TGTGCCAGTAGTATAGGGACAGGGCCGCCCCAGCATTTT.

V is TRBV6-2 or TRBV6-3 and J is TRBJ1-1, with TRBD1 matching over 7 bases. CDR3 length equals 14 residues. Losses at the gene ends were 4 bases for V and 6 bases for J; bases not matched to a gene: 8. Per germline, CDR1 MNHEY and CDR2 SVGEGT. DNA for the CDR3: TGTGCCAGCAGTTTGCGGGACAGAAAGGCTGAAGCTTTCTTT. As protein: CASSLRDRKAEAFF.

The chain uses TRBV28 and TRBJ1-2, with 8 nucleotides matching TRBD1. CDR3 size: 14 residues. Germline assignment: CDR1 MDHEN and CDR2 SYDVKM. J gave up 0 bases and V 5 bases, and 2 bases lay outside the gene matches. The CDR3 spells CASSLGQANYGYTF. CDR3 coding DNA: TGTGCCAGCAGTCTGGGACAGGCTAACTATGGCTACACCTTC.

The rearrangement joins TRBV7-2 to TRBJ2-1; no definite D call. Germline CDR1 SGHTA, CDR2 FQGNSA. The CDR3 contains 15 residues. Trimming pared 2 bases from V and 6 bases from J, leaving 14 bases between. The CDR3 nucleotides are TGTGCCAGCAGCTTATGGGCTAATTCAGGCAATGAGCAGTTCTTC. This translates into CASSLWANSGNEQFF.